This TCR beta chain was sequenced for a study of OX40 agonist ivuxolimab in advanced cancers. On the study more broadly: Prior checkpoint blockade (anti-PD-1, anti-PD-L1 or anti-CTLA-4) was permitted; around 39% had it. Partial responses were observed in three patients, of whom one had hepatocellular carcinoma and two had cutaneous melanoma. Study observations and caveats: Partial responders treated at 0.1-3.0 mg/kg exhibited clonal expansion among the lowest measured.

Clones were sequenced by immunoSEQ multiplex PCR, and TCRdb holds only the in-frame ones, with some missing. Altogether about 76,000 clones are present, approximately 87% being singletons, with the ten largest covering about 0.9%. The CDR3 contains 12 residues. Germline loops: CDR1 MNHNS, CDR2 SASEGT. Concerning this clone: Its target is not known. An end of the junction differs from the germline gene, which may be a read error.

The chain has TRBV6-1 and TRBJ1-2, with TRBD1 as a possible D gene (5 bases). The clonotype comes from an adult with an advanced solid tumor such as melanoma, head and neck, liver or kidney cancer. The sequencing used CD4+ or CD8+ T cells sorted from blood, collected in a trial of the OX40 agonist ivuxolimab. The CDR3 loop reads CASTLTAYGHTF. DNA of the CDR3: TGTGCCAGCACCCTGACAGCCTATGGCCACACCTTC.